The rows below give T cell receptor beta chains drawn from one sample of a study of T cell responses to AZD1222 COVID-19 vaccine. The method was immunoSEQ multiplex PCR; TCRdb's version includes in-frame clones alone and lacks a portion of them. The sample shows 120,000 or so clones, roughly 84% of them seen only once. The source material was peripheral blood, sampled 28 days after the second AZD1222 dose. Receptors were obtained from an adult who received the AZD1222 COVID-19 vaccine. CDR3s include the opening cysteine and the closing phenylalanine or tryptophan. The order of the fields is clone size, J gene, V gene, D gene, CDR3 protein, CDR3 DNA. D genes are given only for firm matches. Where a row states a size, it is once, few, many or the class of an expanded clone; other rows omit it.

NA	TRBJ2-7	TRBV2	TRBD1	CASSAGQAYEQYF	TGTGCCAGCTCTGCGGGACAGGCCTACGAGCAGTACTTC
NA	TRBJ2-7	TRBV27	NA	CASKRGTSGDSYEQYF	TGTGCCAGCAAGAGGGGGACCAGCGGGGACTCCTACGAGCAGTACTTC
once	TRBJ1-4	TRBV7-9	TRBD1	CASSPGQGAYQKLFF	TGTGCCAGCAGCCCCGGACAGGGGGCTTATCAAAAACTGTTTTTT
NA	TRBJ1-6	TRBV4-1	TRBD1	CASSQDPDRGNSPLHF	TGCGCCAGCAGCCAAGACCCGGACAGGGGAAATTCACCCCTCCACTTT
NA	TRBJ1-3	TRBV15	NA	CATSRGGNSGNTIYF	TGTGCCACCAGTCGAGGGGGTAACTCTGGAAACACCATATATTTT
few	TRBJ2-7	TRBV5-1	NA	CASSLEISRGEQYF	TGCGCCAGCAGCTTGGAAATCTCTAGAGGCGAGCAGTACTTC
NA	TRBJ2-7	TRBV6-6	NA	CASSYASVLWEQYF	TGTGCCAGCAGTTACGCTTCGGTTTTGTGGGAGCAGTACTTC
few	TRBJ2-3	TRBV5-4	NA	CASSSGGALTDTQYF	TGTGCCAGCAGCTCGGGTGGGGCCCTCACAGATACGCAGTATTTT
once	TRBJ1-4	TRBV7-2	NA	CASGPQAHDIGKLFF	TGTGCCAGCGGCCCCCAGGCCCACGATATAGGAAAACTGTTTTTT
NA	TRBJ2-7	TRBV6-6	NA	CASSSESGGSYEQYF	TGTGCCAGCAGTTCAGAGAGTGGGGGCTCCTACGAGCAGTACTTC
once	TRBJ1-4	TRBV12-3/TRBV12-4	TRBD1	CASSKDREKLFF	TGTGCCAGCAGTAAGGACAGGGAGAAACTGTTTTTT
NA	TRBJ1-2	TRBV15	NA	CATSTGRNYGYTF	TGTGCCACCAGCACTGGGAGGAACTATGGCTACACCTTC
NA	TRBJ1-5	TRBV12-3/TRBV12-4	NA	CASSLNNQPQHF	TGTGCCAGCAGTTTAAACAATCAGCCCCAGCATTTT
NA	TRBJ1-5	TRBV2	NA	CASSETGTPSNQPQHF	TGTGCCAGCAGTGAGACAGGAACCCCTAGCAATCAGCCCCAGCATTTT
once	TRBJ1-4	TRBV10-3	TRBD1	CAISRTGAGATNEKLFF	TGTGCCATCAGTCGTACAGGGGCGGGAGCAACTAATGAAAAACTGTTTTTT
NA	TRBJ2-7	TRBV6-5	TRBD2	CASSYSGGGLLEQYF	TGTGCCAGCAGTTACTCGGGCGGGGGGCTTCTCGAGCAGTACTTC
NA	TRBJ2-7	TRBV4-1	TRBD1	CASSRSGTGDYEQYF	TGCGCCAGCAGCCGATCCGGGACAGGGGACTACGAGCAGTACTTC